This TCR beta chain derives from a study of T cell repertoires in cytomegalovirus infection. Study as a whole: CMV infection plus the matching HLA type was flagged by public TCR beta signatures. General study results and limits: HLA-C-restricted CMV-specific TCR beta clonotypes prevailed in the ex vivo response. Adding up the frequency of public TCR beta families identified people who carried CMV plus the relevant HLA.

Notes on this clonotype: The antigen is unknown.

After removal of 5 bases from V and 4 bases from J, the junction contained 10 bases not matched to a gene. The CDR3 contains 16 residues. Germline V lookup: CDR1 MNHEY, CDR2 SMNVEV (reference sequence). A single record per CDR3 protein comes from TCRdb applying MiXCR to the reads. The sample has about 270,000 distinct CDR3 sequences, around 20% seen once. The sample here was cultured PBMCs, taken from culture after CMV antigen stimulation. The chain combines TRBV27 with TRBJ2-3, with 9 bases matching TRBD2. The receptor was isolated from a human donor in good health (CMV status not recorded). Some clones in this sample may be carry-over from other donors' samples. Written as DNA, the CDR3 is TGTGCCAGCAGTCCGATAGCGGGAGTTTTATCAGATACGCAGTATTTT. It codes for CASSPIAGVLSDTQYF.